This TCR beta chain was sequenced in a study of OX40 agonist ivuxolimab in advanced cancers. Study information: Past anti-PD-1, anti-PD-L1 or anti-CTLA-4 therapy was accepted, and 30% to 45% had received some. Study results and caveats: At 0.1 to 3.0 mg/kg, clonal expansion of CD4+ and CD8+ blood T cells had occurred by week 6.

Details on this clone: Its antigen is undetermined.

Some clones are missing from TCRdb's copy, which holds only in-frame ones; the method was immunoSEQ multiplex PCR. The repertoire includes 90,000 to 100,000 clones, roughly 95% of them detected once, and about 2% sits in the top ten. This TCR was sampled from an adult with an advanced solid tumor such as melanoma, head and neck, liver or kidney cancer. The sequencing used CD4+ or CD8+ T cells sorted from blood, collected in a trial of the OX40 agonist ivuxolimab.

CDR3 residues: CASSSPPSGRVDTDTQYF. The CDR3 bases are TGTGCCAGCAGCTCCCCCCCTAGCGGGAGAGTGGACACAGATACGCAGTATTTT. The V gene is TRBV7-2, the J gene TRBJ2-3, with 10 bases aligning to TRBD2. Per germline, CDR1 SGHTA and CDR2 FQGNSA. V dropped 4 bases and J dropped 2; count of bases not matched to a gene: 12. The CDR3 is 18 residues long.